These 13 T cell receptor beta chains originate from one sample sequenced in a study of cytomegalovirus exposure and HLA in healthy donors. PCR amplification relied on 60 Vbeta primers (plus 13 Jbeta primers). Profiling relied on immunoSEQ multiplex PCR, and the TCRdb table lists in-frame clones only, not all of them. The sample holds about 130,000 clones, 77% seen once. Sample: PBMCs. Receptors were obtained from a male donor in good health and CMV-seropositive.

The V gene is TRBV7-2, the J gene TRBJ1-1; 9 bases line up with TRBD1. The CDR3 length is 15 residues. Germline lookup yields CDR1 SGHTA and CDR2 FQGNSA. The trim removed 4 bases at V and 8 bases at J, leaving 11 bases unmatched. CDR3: CASSSRRGDRDEAFF. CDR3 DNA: TGTGCCAGCAGCTCCCGTCGCGGGGACAGGGACGAAGCTTTCTTT.

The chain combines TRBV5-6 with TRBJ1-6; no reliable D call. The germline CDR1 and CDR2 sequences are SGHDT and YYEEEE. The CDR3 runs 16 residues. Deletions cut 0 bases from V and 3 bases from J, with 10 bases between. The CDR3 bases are TGTGCCAGCAGCTTGGTAGCAGCCGTCTATAATTCACCCCTCCACTTT. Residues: CASSLVAAVYNSPLHF.

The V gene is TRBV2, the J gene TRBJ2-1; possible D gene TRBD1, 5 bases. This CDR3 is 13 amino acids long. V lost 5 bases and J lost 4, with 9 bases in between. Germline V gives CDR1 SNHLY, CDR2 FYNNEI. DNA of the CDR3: TGTGCCAGCAGTCGACAGCTGTACAATGAGCAGTTCTTC. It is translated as CASSRQLYNEQFF.

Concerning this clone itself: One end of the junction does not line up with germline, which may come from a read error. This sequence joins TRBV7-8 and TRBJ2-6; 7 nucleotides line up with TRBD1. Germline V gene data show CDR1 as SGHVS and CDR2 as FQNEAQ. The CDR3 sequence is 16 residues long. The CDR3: CASSSRQGSGANGLTF. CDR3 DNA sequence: TGTGCCAGCAGCTCACGACAGGGATCTGGGGCCAACGGCCTGACTTTC.

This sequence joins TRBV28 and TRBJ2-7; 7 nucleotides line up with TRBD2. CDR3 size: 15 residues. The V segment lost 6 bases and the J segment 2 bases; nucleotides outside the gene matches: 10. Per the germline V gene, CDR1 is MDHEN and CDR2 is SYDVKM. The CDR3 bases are TGTGCCAGCAGGTCGTCAAGCGGGGACCCCTACGAGCAGTACTTC. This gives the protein CASRSSSGDPYEQYF. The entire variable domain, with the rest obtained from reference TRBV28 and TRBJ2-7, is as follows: DVKVTQSSRYLVKRTGEKVFLECVQDMDHENMFWYRQDPGLGLRLIYFSYDVKMKEKGDIPEGYSVSREKKERFSLILESASTNQTSMYLCASRSSSGDPYEQYFGPGTRLTVT.

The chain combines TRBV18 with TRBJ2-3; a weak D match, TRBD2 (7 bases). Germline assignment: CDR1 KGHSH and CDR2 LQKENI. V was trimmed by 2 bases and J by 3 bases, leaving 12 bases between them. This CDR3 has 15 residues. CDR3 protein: CASSPWGGVTDTQYF. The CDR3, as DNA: TGTGCCAGCTCACCATGGGGGGGCGTAACAGATACGCAGTATTTT.

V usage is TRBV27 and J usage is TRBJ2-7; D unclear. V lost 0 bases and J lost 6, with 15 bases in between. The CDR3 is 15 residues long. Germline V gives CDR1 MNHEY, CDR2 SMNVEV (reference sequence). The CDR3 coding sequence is TGTGCCAGCAGTTTATCGGTTAGTCCGATGATCGAGCAGTACTTC. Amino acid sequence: CASSLSVSPMIEQYF.

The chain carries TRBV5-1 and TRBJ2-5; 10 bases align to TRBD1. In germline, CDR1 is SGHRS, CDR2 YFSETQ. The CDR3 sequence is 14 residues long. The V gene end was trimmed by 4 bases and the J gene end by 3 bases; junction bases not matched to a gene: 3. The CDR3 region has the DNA TGCGCCAGCAGCCCCGGGACAGGGGAAGAGACCCAGTACTTC. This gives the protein CASSPGTGEETQYF.

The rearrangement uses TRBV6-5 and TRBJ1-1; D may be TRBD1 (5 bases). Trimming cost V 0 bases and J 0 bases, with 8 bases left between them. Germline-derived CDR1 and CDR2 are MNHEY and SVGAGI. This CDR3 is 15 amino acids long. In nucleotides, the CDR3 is TGTGCCAGCAGTTACTCTTGGGGCATGAACACTGAAGCTTTCTTT. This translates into CASSYSWGMNTEAFF.

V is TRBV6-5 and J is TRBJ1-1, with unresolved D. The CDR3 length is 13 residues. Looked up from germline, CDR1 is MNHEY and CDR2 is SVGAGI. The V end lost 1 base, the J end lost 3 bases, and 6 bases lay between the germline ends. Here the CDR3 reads CASSYYRDTEAFF. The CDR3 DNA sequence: TGTGCCAGCAGTTACTATCGGGACACTGAAGCTTTCTTT.

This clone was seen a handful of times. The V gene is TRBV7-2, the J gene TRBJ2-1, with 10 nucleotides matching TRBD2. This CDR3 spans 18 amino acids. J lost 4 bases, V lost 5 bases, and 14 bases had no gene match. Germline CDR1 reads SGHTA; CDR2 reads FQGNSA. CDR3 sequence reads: CASSRDRAGTSEYNEQFF. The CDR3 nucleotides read TGTGCCAGCAGCCGGGACCGAGCCGGGACTAGCGAATACAATGAGCAGTTCTTC.

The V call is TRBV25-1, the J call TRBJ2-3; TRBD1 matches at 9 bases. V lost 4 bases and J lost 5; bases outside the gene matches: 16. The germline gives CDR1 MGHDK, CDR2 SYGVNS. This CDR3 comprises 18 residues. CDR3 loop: CASSGLRGDRVLGDTQYF. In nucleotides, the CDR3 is TGTGCCAGCAGTGGCCTTCGAGGGGACAGGGTGTTGGGAGATACGCAGTATTTT.

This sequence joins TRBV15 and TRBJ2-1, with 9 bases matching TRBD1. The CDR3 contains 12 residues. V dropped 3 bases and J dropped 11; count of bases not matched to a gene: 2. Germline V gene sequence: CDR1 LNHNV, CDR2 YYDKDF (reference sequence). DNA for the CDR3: TGTGCCACCAGCAGCACAGGGGGCAAGCAGTTCTTC. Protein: CATSSTGGKQFF. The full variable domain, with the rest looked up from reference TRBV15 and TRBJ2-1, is DAMVIQNPRYQVTQFGKPVTLSCSQTLNHNVMYWYQQKSSQAPKLLFHYYDKDFNNEADTPDNFQSRRPNTSFCFLDIRSPGLGDTAMYLCATSSTGGKQFFGPGTRLTVL.